This is a list of T cell receptor beta chains from one sample in a study of T cell responses to AZD1222 COVID-19 vaccine. Profiling relied on immunoSEQ multiplex PCR, and the TCRdb table lists in-frame clones only, not all of them. The sample comprises tens of thousands of clones, 86% of which are singletons, and 16% rests with the top ten. This specimen was peripheral blood, taken on day 0 of AZD1222 vaccination. These receptors all stem from an adult in good health. Both conserved end residues are trimmed from each CDR3.

>TRBV3-1/TRBV3-2|TRBJ2-3
ASSLTSGILDTQY
>TRBV28|TRBJ2-1
ASSALGNEQF
>TRBV6-5|TRBJ1-2
ASSYSSQGNYGYT
>TRBV28|TRBJ2-7
ASSGSGTGNEQY
>TRBV3-1/TRBV3-2|TRBJ1-6
ASELGGPYNSPLH
>TRBV5-1|TRBJ2-2
ASSAGQGSTGELF
>TRBV7-7|TRBJ2-1
ASSLTRSGEQF
>TRBV24-1|TRBJ2-3
ATSDYASSADTQY
>TRBV5-1|TRBJ2-3
ASSPSRGSGRVTDTQY
>TRBV7-2|TRBJ1-5
ASSKGPNQPQH
>TRBV28|TRBJ1-5
ASRTAVLPQH
>TRBV24-1|TRBJ2-1
ATSESLAGLVNEQF
>TRBV27|TRBJ1-1
ASSRKPGQGLWGNTEAF
>TRBV19|TRBJ2-7
ASSPQGTLNEQY
>TRBV6-5|TRBJ1-1
ASSLRQGADEAF
>TRBV28|TRBJ2-7
ASSLGGISYEQY
>TRBV4-2|TRBJ2-1
ASSQDLPSGSFSYNEQF
>TRBV18|TRBJ2-1
ASSPPLTDYNEQF
>TRBV5-1|TRBJ1-2
ASSSWSDNGYT
>TRBV7-3|TRBJ2-7
ASSFSPSGPYEQY
>TRBV18|TRBJ2-1
ASSPRLAGDNEQF
>TRBV4-1|TRBJ1-2
ASSFRQGGVEGYT
>TRBV18|TRBJ2-2
ASSPQGELF
>TRBV4-3|TRBJ1-3
ASSQDTGGADTIY
>TRBV3-1/TRBV3-2|TRBJ2-3
ASSPRVGYSTDTQY
>TRBV5-4|TRBJ1-2
ASSLQQGGGYT
>TRBV5-1|TRBJ2-1
ASSLVVAGGEEQF
>TRBV2|TRBJ2-2
ASSDRAGTGELF
>TRBV4-1|TRBJ2-5
ASSHRDRVIETQY
>TRBV30|TRBJ1-1
ACTLIYQVAF
>TRBV29-1|TRBJ2-1
SGLKDGDYNEQF
>TRBV6-1|TRBJ1-5
ASSEATGAMQPQH
>TRBV27|TRBJ1-1
ASSLLRGGGITEAF
>TRBV7-9|TRBJ2-7
ASSLSTGEEQY
>TRBV5-4|TRBJ2-3
ASSLGPGGGTDTQY
>TRBV4-2|TRBJ1-2
ASSQEAGYGYT
>TRBV7-3|TRBJ2-1
ASSLIGLSSGGSYNEQF
>TRBV2|TRBJ2-7
ASSESPYKL
>TRBV20-1|TRBJ1-1
SLGVTEAF
>TRBV5-1|TRBJ2-1
ASSLGQLPRLEQF
>TRBV30|TRBJ1-6
AWRGTNNSPLH
>TRBV10-3|TRBJ2-1
AISGHGQLGNEQF